A single sample is the source of the 30 T cell receptor beta chains below, sequenced in a study of CD8 T cells in ankylosing spondylitis. Study findings and constraints: Seemingly distinctive of ankylosing spondylitis blood was a TCR beta motif formed by eight highly homologous variants.

TCRdb re-called the 5' RACE reads through MiXCR, storing one row per CDR3 protein. The table lists approximately 540,000 distinct CDR3 sequences, over 9.5% of them singletons, with around 7% in the top ten. The antigens of these receptors remain unknown. The sample taken for sequencing was blood, either unsorted or a sorted T cell fraction (not recorded which). These receptors were taken from a male donor with ankylosing spondylitis.

This clonotype was seen at least ten times. V and J are TRBV2 and TRBJ2-1, with D uncertain. With 3 bases removed from V and 3 bases from J, the gap between germline ends came to 0 bases. CDR1 SNHLY and CDR2 FYNNEI come from the germline V gene. The CDR3 runs to 11 residues. The CDR3 region is CASSDYNEQFF. In DNA form, the CDR3 reads TGTGCCAGCAGTGACTACAATGAGCAGTTCTTC.

This clonotype was picked up a small number of times. J is TRBJ2-5 and V is TRBV19; 8 bases match TRBD1. Germline CDR1 is LNHDA and CDR2 is SQIVND (reference sequence). This CDR3 region has 14 residues. Trimming at V came to 5 bases and at J to 0 bases, leaving 2 bases not matched to a gene. The chain's CDR3 is CASSPGQDQETQYF. CDR3 DNA: TGTGCCAGTAGTCCGGGACAGGACCAAGAGACCCAGTACTTC.

This clonotype has just a few counts. The V call is TRBV12-3 or TRBV12-4, the J call TRBJ2-7; a possible D gene is TRBD2 (6 bases). Trimming took off 0 bases at V and 4 bases at J, with 19 bases between the two ends. This CDR3 has 17 amino acids. CDR3 sequence: CASSLAPNPGRRYEQYF. For the CDR3, the DNA is TGTGCCAGCAGTTTAGCTCCGAATCCAGGGAGGAGGTACGAGCAGTACTTC.

The V and J genes are TRBV19 and TRBJ1-1; D remains ambiguous. The CDR3 runs 14 residues. V was cut by 3 bases and J by 5 bases, with 13 bases left in between. Germline V gene sequence: CDR1 LNHDA, CDR2 SQIVND (reference sequence). Written as DNA, the CDR3 is TGTGCCAGTAGTATTAATGGATTTGAGACTGAAGCTTTCTTT. This encodes CASSINGFETEAFF. Variable domain in full (rest from reference TRBV19 and TRBJ1-1): DGGITQSPKYLFRKEGQNVTLSCEQNLNHDAMYWYRQDPGQGLRLIYYSQIVNDFQKGDIAEGYSVSREKKESFPLTVTSAQKNPTAFYLCASSINGFETEAFFGQGTRLTVV.

This clonotype was seen repeatedly, ten times or more. This sequence joins TRBV12-3 or TRBV12-4 and TRBJ1-5; unclear D gene. V gave up 5 bases and J gave up 3 bases, with 5 bases separating them. The CDR3 sequence is 12 residues long. The CDR3, as DNA: TGTGCCAGCAGTATCACCAATCAGCCCCAGCATTTT. Its protein product is CASSITNQPQHF.

A few counts support this clonotype. The J gene is TRBJ2-1, the V gene TRBV20-1; the D gene is possibly TRBD2 (6 bases). Per germline, CDR1 DFQATT and CDR2 SNEGSKA (reference sequence). Trimming cost V 2 bases and J 0 bases, with 14 bases left between them. CDR3 length: 16 amino acids. The DNA for the CDR3 is TGCAGTGCTAGAAAGACCCGGGGGAGCTCCTACAATGAGCAGTTCTTC. Translated, it gives CSARKTRGSSYNEQFF.

V is TRBV6-1 and J is TRBJ1-1, with D unresolved. Germline V gene sequence: CDR1 MNHNS, CDR2 SASEGT. This CDR3 region has 14 residues. The V end lost 0 bases, the J end lost 7 bases, and 12 bases lay between the germline ends. The CDR3 DNA reads as TGTGCCAGCAGTGAAGCCCCTTATGGGGTTGAAGCTTTCTTT. It is translated as CASSEAPYGVEAFF.

This clonotype has a handful of counts. The J gene is TRBJ2-1, the V gene TRBV20-1; 7 nucleotides agree with TRBD2. This CDR3 spans 14 amino acids. Germline assignment: CDR1 DFQATT and CDR2 SNEGSKA (reference sequence). The ends lost 6 bases at V and 4 bases at J; junction bases unmatched: 9. The CDR3, as DNA: TGCAGTGCCAGCTTAGCGGGTCTTTACAATGAGCAGTTCTTC. This gives the protein CSASLAGLYNEQFF.

This clonotype showed up many times. The V and J genes are TRBV5-1 and TRBJ1-1, with no clear D. The CDR3 has 14 amino acids. V lost 3 bases and J lost 0, with 9 bases in between. CDR1 is SGHRS, CDR2 YFSETQ, per germline. The chain's CDR3 is CASSSYLVNTEAFF. DNA of the CDR3: TGCGCCAGCAGCTCCTACCTGGTGAACACTGAAGCTTTCTTT.

This clonotype was seen a few times. The chain carries TRBV7-2 and TRBJ1-5; no firm D call. The germline CDR1 and CDR2 sequences are SGHTA and FQGNSA. The V and J ends lost 7 bases and 1 base respectively, with 11 bases between them. The CDR3 runs to 14 residues. The CDR3 region is CASTPHPSNQPQHF. The DNA of the CDR3 is TGTGCCAGCACCCCCCACCCAAGCAATCAGCCCCAGCATTTT.

The table lists this clonotype with many counts. The rearrangement uses TRBV20-1 and TRBJ2-1; perhaps TRBD1 as D (6 bases). Germline CDR1 DFQATT, CDR2 SNEGSKA (reference sequence). The CDR3 extends over 11 amino acids. V was cut by 6 bases and J by 9 bases, with 12 bases left in between. In DNA form, the CDR3 reads TGCAGTGCAAACAGGGAAGCTGAGCAGTTCTTC. The encoded protein is CSANREAEQFF.

This clonotype was counted between two and nine times. The chain couples TRBV5-1 to TRBJ2-7, with 9 nucleotides matching TRBD2. The V and J ends lost 0 bases and 4 bases, in that order; junction bases with no gene match: 8. Germline lookup yields CDR1 SGHRS and CDR2 YFSETQ. This CDR3 has 16 residues. This chain's CDR3 is CASSLAGSGSGYEQYF. CDR3 nucleotide sequence: TGCGCCAGCAGCTTGGCCGGTAGCGGGAGCGGGTACGAGCAGTACTTC.

The genes are TRBV25-1 and TRBJ2-2, with 8 positions matching TRBD2. Trimming at V came to 1 base and at J to 6 bases, leaving 4 bases not matched to a gene. Germline assignment: CDR1 MGHDK and CDR2 SYGVNS. The length of the CDR3 is 15 residues. CDR3 nucleotide sequence: TGTGCCAGCAGTGAATCGGGACTAGAGGCCGGGGAGCTGTTTTTT. Translation: CASSESGLEAGELFF.

This clonotype came up a few times. J is TRBJ1-2 and V is TRBV5-6, with no clear D. With 6 bases removed from V and 3 bases from J, the gap between germline ends came to 15 bases. The CDR3 has 14 amino acids. Germline V gene lookup returns CDR1 SGHDT and CDR2 YYEEEE. This chain's CDR3 is CASNRGRNDYGYTF. CDR3 nucleotide sequence: TGTGCCAGCAATCGAGGGCGCAATGACTATGGCTACACCTTC. The full variable domain, in which reference TRBV5-6 and TRBJ1-2 provide the parts outside the CDR3, is DAGVTQSPTHLIKTRGQQVTLRCSPKSGHDTVSWYQQALGQGPQFIFQYYEEEERQRGNFPDRFSGHQFPNYSSELNVNALLLGDSALYLCASNRGRNDYGYTFGSGTRLTVV.

The chain uses TRBV7-9 and TRBJ2-7; D might be TRBD1 or TRBD2, each matching 6 bases. Deletions cut 5 bases from V and 2 bases from J, with 16 bases between. In germline, CDR1 is SEHNR, CDR2 FQNEAQ (reference sequence). The CDR3 covers 15 residues. The CDR3 sequence: CASSTPEGGTYEQYV. CDR3 coding DNA: TGTGCCAGCAGCACCCCCGAGGGGGGCACCTACGAGCAGTACGTC.

This clonotype was seen only a few times. The rearrangement links TRBV20-1 to TRBJ2-3, with D tentatively TRBD2 (5 bases). There are 13 residues in the CDR3. Germline assignment: CDR1 DFQATT and CDR2 SNEGSKA (reference sequence). DNA for the CDR3: TGCAGCGTGGGGAGCGGTTTCACAGATACGCAGTATTTT. Protein product: CSVGSGFTDTQYF.

The chain joins TRBV20-1 to TRBJ2-3; TRBD1 matches 10 bases. V was pared by 6 bases and J by 5 bases, with 11 bases of the junction left unmatched. The CDR3 is made up of 15 amino acids. Germline CDR1 is DFQATT and CDR2 is SNEGSKA (reference sequence). The CDR3 spells CSARSDRGQGDTQYF. Here the CDR3 DNA reads TGCAGTGCCCGTAGTGACAGGGGGCAAGGAGATACGCAGTATTTT.

This clonotype was observed at least ten times. The chain links TRBV7-2 to TRBJ1-5; tentative D call: TRBD1 (6 bases). Germline V gene data show CDR1 as SGHTA and CDR2 as FQGNSA. The CDR3 is 15 residues long. Trimming left V 5 bases short and J 5 bases short, with 16 bases between. The CDR3 DNA reads as TGTGCCAGCAGCCCCAGCAGGGGAGGGGATCAGCCCCAGCATTTT. Its translation is CASSPSRGGDQPQHF.

The chain employs TRBV10-2 and TRBJ2-7, with 7 bases that match TRBD1. From germline, CDR1 is WSHSY and CDR2 SAAADI. V shed 8 bases and J 6 bases; nucleotides not matched to a gene: 22. The CDR3 is 17 residues long. The CDR3 coding sequence is TGCGCCAGCCGTGGGGGCGATCGACAGGGTGGGCCCTCCGAGCAGTACGTC. This codes for CASRGGDRQGGPSEQYV.

The chain employs TRBV5-1 and TRBJ2-2, with D tentatively TRBD1 (6 bases). In germline, CDR1 is SGHRS, CDR2 YFSETQ. The CDR3 has 13 residues. V was shortened by 7 bases and J by 8 bases, with 15 bases between the two germline ends. This CDR3 is CASRDTSEGELFF. The CDR3 DNA is TGCGCCAGCCGGGACACCTCGGAGGGGGAGCTGTTTTTT.

The chain joins TRBV11-2 to TRBJ2-1; a possible D gene is TRBD2 (5 bases). Trimming shortened V by 5 bases and J by 4 bases, and 15 bases separated the two germline ends. The CDR3 covers 15 residues. CDR1 SGHAT and CDR2 FQNNGV come from the germline V gene. The CDR3 DNA reads as TGTGCCAGCAGCCCGACCCGCTGGAGGTACAATGAGCAGTTCTTC. It specifies CASSPTRWRYNEQFF.

This chain links TRBV3-1 with TRBJ2-1; 7 bases are shared with TRBD2. J lost 9 bases, V lost 4 bases, and 12 bases had no gene match. Germline values: CDR1 LGHDT, CDR2 YNNKEL (reference sequence). CDR3 length equals 15 residues. The chain's CDR3 is CASSPEVGRAREQFF. Written as DNA, the CDR3 is TGTGCCAGCAGCCCCGAGGTTGGGAGGGCCCGTGAGCAGTTCTTC.

The chain couples TRBV5-1 to TRBJ2-2; D is possibly TRBD2 (6 bases). V lost 4 bases and J lost 0, with 13 bases in between. The V gene's germline CDR1 is SGHRS and CDR2 YFSETQ. The CDR3 runs 16 residues. Here the CDR3 reads CASSPVWGANTGELFF. CDR3 coding DNA: TGCGCCAGCAGCCCCGTTTGGGGGGCGAACACCGGGGAGCTGTTTTTT.

This clonotype turned up a few times. V gene TRBV7-9 combines with J gene TRBJ1-2; D gene unclear. Germline V gives CDR1 SEHNR, CDR2 FQNEAQ (reference sequence). The CDR3 contains 14 residues. V lost 1 base and J lost 1, with 7 bases in between. CDR3 in DNA: TGTGCCAGCAGCTTAGGGAATTTTAACTATGGCTACACCTTC. Translated: CASSLGNFNYGYTF.

The chain uses TRBV11-3 and TRBJ1-2; D not certain. The CDR3 length is 13 residues. The germline V gene has CDR1 SGHNT and CDR2 YENEEA. Trimming removed 8 bases from V and 7 bases from J, with 17 bases in between. CDR3 coding DNA: TGTGCCAGCGGCCGATTGCAGAACGGTGGCTACACCTTC. This gives the protein CASGRLQNGGYTF.

CDR3 in DNA: TGCAGCGTTGATATGGGACAGGGGTTAGAGACCCAGTACTTC. Translated: CSVDMGQGLETQYF. The V gene is TRBV29-1, the J gene TRBJ2-5, with 10 bases fitting TRBD1. J gave up 4 bases and V 3 bases, and 5 bases lay outside the gene matches. The germline CDR1 and CDR2 sequences are SQVTM and ANQGSEA. The CDR3 covers 14 residues.

This clonotype was picked up a small number of times. V gene TRBV20-1 combines with J gene TRBJ1-5; TRBD1 matches at 7 bases. Unmatched junction bases numbered 6, after V lost 1 base and J lost 6 bases. The CDR3 is 14 amino acids. Germline V gene data show CDR1 as DFQATT and CDR2 as SNEGSKA (reference sequence). The CDR3 sequence is CSARVQGSLQPQHF. CDR3 coding DNA: TGCAGTGCTAGAGTACAGGGGAGCCTTCAGCCCCAGCATTTT.

The chain has TRBV20-1 and TRBJ1-1; 8 nucleotides agree with TRBD1. Trimming cost V 5 bases and J 5 bases; bases outside gene matches: 10. Germline V gives CDR1 DFQATT, CDR2 SNEGSKA (reference sequence). The CDR3 totals 14 residues. The CDR3 is CSAYATGEGTEAFF. The CDR3 region has the DNA TGCAGTGCTTACGCGACAGGGGAAGGGACTGAAGCTTTCTTT.

The rearrangement uses TRBV20-1 and TRBJ2-7, with D hard to call. V was cut by 5 bases and J by 2 bases, with 13 bases left in between. CDR1 DFQATT and CDR2 SNEGSKA come from the germline V gene (reference sequence). The CDR3 extends over 13 amino acids. Here the CDR3 reads CSARPHDAYEQYV. DNA of the CDR3: TGCAGTGCTCGGCCTCATGATGCCTACGAGCAGTACGTC.

There are a few counts of this clonotype. This chain uses TRBV4-1 with TRBJ2-6; no clear D gene. The CDR3 consists of 17 residues. Germline V lookup: CDR1 MGHRA, CDR2 YSYEKL. V was trimmed by 1 base and J by 0 bases, leaving 10 bases between them. This chain's CDR3 is CASSQAWQSSGANVLTF. The CDR3 DNA reads as TGCGCCAGCAGCCAAGCCTGGCAATCCTCTGGGGCCAACGTCCTGACTTTC.